Each of the 22 T cell receptor beta chains below was sequenced from the same sample in a study of cytomegalovirus exposure and HLA in healthy donors. With 60 Vbeta and 13 Jbeta primers, the PCR was carried out. Repertoires were generated with immunoSEQ multiplex PCR, while TCRdb's copy carries only in-frame clones and drops some. Here the sample spans 150,000 to 200,000 clones, roughly four fifths being singletons. The sample comprised PBMCs. These receptors came from a woman aged 18 to 35 in good health and CMV-seronegative.

A word on this clone: A read error may account for a junction end that differs from germline. This sequence joins TRBV7-7 and TRBJ2-1, with 8 nucleotides matching TRBD2. Germline CDR1 is SSHAT and CDR2 is FNYEAQ (reference sequence). The CDR3 is 16 amino acids. Written as DNA, the CDR3 is TGTGCTAGCAGTTACAGAGCGGGAGACTCCTACAATGAGCAGTTCTTC. Its protein product is CASSYRAGDSYNEQFF.

J is TRBJ2-1 and V is TRBV19, with 10 bases identical to TRBD2. The germline gives CDR1 LNHDA, CDR2 SQIVND (reference sequence). The CDR3 loop spans 19 amino acids. Trimming removed 4 bases from V and 6 bases from J; junction bases left unmatched: 18. The CDR3 is CASSRSLSGRASSSNEQFF. DNA of the CDR3: TGTGCCAGTAGTAGAAGTTTAAGCGGGAGGGCCAGTTCTTCCAATGAGCAGTTCTTC.

The chain couples TRBV9 to TRBJ1-3, with D possibly matching TRBD1 (6 bases). The CDR3 totals 16 residues. The V and J ends lost 3 bases and 0 bases respectively, with 13 bases between them. Germline CDR1 and CDR2: SGDLS and YYNGEE. CDR3: CASSGQAKISGNTIYF. In DNA, the CDR3 is TGTGCCAGCAGCGGACAGGCTAAAATCTCTGGAAACACCATATATTTT.

This chain links TRBV6-1 with TRBJ2-7, with 9 bases that match TRBD1. This CDR3 region has 15 residues. V lost 4 bases, J lost 3 bases, and 7 bases stayed unmatched. CDR1 is MNHNS, CDR2 SASEGT, per germline. The CDR3 nucleotides read TGTGCCAGCAGTGTTGCAGGGACAGGGAACTACGAGCAGTACTTC. Its translation is CASSVAGTGNYEQYF.

For the CDR3, the DNA is TGTGCCAGCAGCAACTACCGGGACAGGGTCTACAATGAGCAGTTCTTC. Translating it yields CASSNYRDRVYNEQFF. The chain combines TRBV21-1 with TRBJ2-1; the listed D gene, TRBD1, was not tested against the DNA. TRBV21-1 is a pseudogene. The CDR3 runs to 16 residues.

J is TRBJ1-5 and V is TRBV2, with D possibly matching TRBD1 (6 bases). The V end was cut by 9 bases, the J end by 8 bases, with 17 bases between. CDR3 size: 13 residues. Germline assignment: CDR1 SNHLY and CDR2 FYNNEI. The CDR3 nucleotides are TGTGCCAGTCACAGGGTGGGATGGGAGCCCCAGCATTTT. It codes for CASHRVGWEPQHF.

This sequence joins TRBV10-3 and TRBJ1-5; 7 bases match TRBD1. Germline V gene sequence: CDR1 ENHRY, CDR2 SYGVKD. The ends lost 3 bases at V and 7 bases at J; junction bases unmatched: 6. There are 14 residues in the CDR3. The CDR3 sequence is CAISERGRGQPQHF. The DNA for the CDR3 is TGTGCCATCAGTGAAAGGGGCAGGGGGCAGCCCCAGCATTTT.

The chain links TRBV4-1 to TRBJ1-1; TRBD1 might be the D (5 bases). This CDR3 is built from 17 residues. V lost 10 bases and J lost 3, with 27 bases in between. Per germline, CDR1 MGHRA and CDR2 YSYEKL. CDR3 residues: CATNPGADSPRHTEAFF. CDR3 bases: TGCGCCACCAACCCCGGCGCCGACAGCCCAAGGCACACTGAAGCTTTCTTT.

This chain uses TRBV2 with TRBJ1-4; D unclear. The CDR3 is 15 amino acids. The V gene lost 2 bases and the J gene lost 7 bases, with 14 bases spanning the gap. The germline CDR1 and CDR2 sequences are SNHLY and FYNNEI. CDR3 sequence: CASSETPGIREKLFF. DNA of the CDR3: TGTGCCAGCAGTGAAACCCCCGGGATTCGTGAAAAACTGTTTTTT.

This clone has only a few counts. The V and J genes are TRBV6-1 and TRBJ1-6, with 7 positions matching TRBD1. V was pared by 5 bases and J by 7 bases, with 8 bases of the junction left unmatched. This CDR3 region has 15 residues. The germline V gene encodes CDR1 MNHNS and CDR2 SASEGT. The CDR3 DNA is TGTGCCAGCAGTCTAGAACGACAGGGAAATTCACCCCTCCACTTT. This sequence encodes CASSLERQGNSPLHF.

The genes are TRBV5-4 and TRBJ2-5; possibly TRBD2 for D (7 bases). This CDR3 spans 16 amino acids. Germline CDR1 SGHNT, CDR2 YYREEE (reference sequence). Between the trimmed V and J ends, which lost 2 bases and 2 bases, there was a span of 16 bases. In DNA, the CDR3 is TGTGCCAGCAGCTTTTACCGCGGGGGCGGTCAAGAGACCCAGTACTTC. Protein product: CASSFYRGGGQETQYF.

The V gene is TRBV4-1, the J gene TRBJ2-7, with 7 bases aligning to TRBD1. Trimming cost V 3 bases and J 0 bases; bases outside gene matches: 8. Germline V lookup: CDR1 MGHRA, CDR2 YSYEKL. The CDR3 is 16 residues long. CDR3 sequence: CASSHPGTDISYEQYF. CDR3 bases: TGCGCCAGCAGCCACCCCGGGACAGATATCTCCTACGAGCAGTACTTC.

This chain links TRBV5-1 with TRBJ2-4, with 9 bases matching TRBD2. With V trimmed by 0 bases and J by 1 base, 5 bases remained unmatched. This CDR3 region has 17 residues. Germline V gene lookup returns CDR1 SGHRS and CDR2 YFSETQ. The CDR3 protein is CASSLGRGGTAKNIQYF. CDR3 sequence (DNA): TGCGCCAGCAGCTTGGGGCGGGGGGGCACGGCCAAAAACATTCAGTACTTC.

The CDR3 DNA follows: TGTGCCAGCAGGACGGAGTGGGGGGATTCACCCCTCCACTTT. Encoded protein: CASRTEWGDSPLHF. This chain uses TRBV6-1 with TRBJ1-6, with D possibly TRBD1 on 5 matching bases. Trimming stripped 6 bases from V and 8 bases from J, with 14 bases between. The V gene's germline CDR1 is MNHNS and CDR2 SASEGT. The CDR3 contains 14 residues.

CDR3 in DNA: TGTGCCAGTAGTATAGGAAGGCGGGAGGGTAGGACCGGGGAGCTGTTTTTT. This translates into CASSIGRREGRTGELFF. The rearrangement links TRBV19 to TRBJ2-2; 9 bases are shared with TRBD2. The V and J ends lost 1 base and 5 bases, in that order; junction bases with no gene match: 8. The germline gives CDR1 LNHDA, CDR2 SQIVND (reference sequence). This CDR3 spans 17 amino acids.

As regards this clone: An end of the junction does not agree with germline; a read error may underlie this. The V call is TRBV15, the J call TRBJ1-2; 7 positions agree with TRBD1. The CDR3 length is 14 residues. Germline CDR1 LNHNV, CDR2 YYDKDF (reference sequence). The CDR3 coding sequence is TGTGCCGCCAGCAGACTAGACAGGGATTATGGCTACACCTTC. This encodes CAASRLDRDYGYTF.

The rearrangement uses TRBV18 and TRBJ1-2, with 7 bases aligning to TRBD1. CDR3 length equals 17 residues. Germline loops: CDR1 KGHSH, CDR2 LQKENI. Trimming removed 5 bases from V and 6 bases from J; junction bases left unmatched: 18. The CDR3 loop reads CASSSRDTTQDRDGYTF. DNA of the CDR3: TGTGCCAGCTCATCCCGGGACACGACTCAAGACAGGGATGGCTACACCTTC.

This clone showed up just a few times. The chain uses TRBV30 and TRBJ2-7; D gene uncertain. From germline, CDR1 is GTSNPN and CDR2 SVGIG (reference sequence). Trimming cost V 4 bases and J 3 bases, with 13 bases left between them. The CDR3 runs to 13 residues. CDR3 protein: CAWMSAPSYEQYF. In DNA form, the CDR3 reads TGTGCCTGGATGAGCGCCCCCAGCTACGAGCAGTACTTC.

The chain joins TRBV7-6 to TRBJ2-1; 9 nucleotides match TRBD1. Per germline, CDR1 SGHVS and CDR2 FNYEAQ. CDR3 length: 13 residues. Trimming cost V 5 bases and J 8 bases; bases outside gene matches: 4. For the CDR3, the DNA is TGTGCCAGCAGCCTTGGGACAGGGTATGAGCAGTTCTTC. Encoded protein: CASSLGTGYEQFF.

The chain couples TRBV7-2 to TRBJ1-3; unclear D gene. V was shortened by 6 bases and J by 0 bases, with 9 bases between the two germline ends. Germline V gene lookup returns CDR1 SGHTA and CDR2 FQGNSA. The length of the CDR3 is 14 residues. The chain's CDR3 is CASSSSRSGNTIYF. The CDR3, as DNA: TGTGCCAGCAGTTCCTCTCGCTCTGGAAACACCATATATTTT.

The chain employs TRBV11-2 and TRBJ2-2; 12 bases agree with TRBD2. The length of the CDR3 is 18 residues. Looked up from germline, CDR1 is SGHAT and CDR2 is FQNNGV. The J segment lost 2 bases and the V segment lost 3 bases, leaving 7 bases of the junction unmatched. The CDR3 protein is CASSLRLGLAGNTGELFF. In DNA, the CDR3 is TGTGCCAGCAGCTTGCGATTGGGACTAGCGGGTAACACCGGGGAGCTGTTTTTT.

J is TRBJ2-7 and V is TRBV28; D is perhaps TRBD1 (5 bases). The CDR3 runs 15 residues. Germline values: CDR1 MDHEN, CDR2 SYDVKM. V was cut by 3 bases and J by 2 bases, with 14 bases left in between. The DNA of the CDR3 is TGTGCCAGCAGTTTTTCGGCAGGGAATACCTACGAGCAGTACTTC. It codes for CASSFSAGNTYEQYF.